This TCR beta chain was recorded in a study of T cells in Graves' hyperthyroidism and ophthalmopathy (dated by TCRdb to about 2019). For the study in its entirety: Peripheral blood samples were taken at the time of initial diagnosis, prior to any treatment. The study also compared thyroid tissue and blood T-cell repertoires from several Graves' hyperthyroidism patients. After sampling, hyperthyroidism patients received methimazole starting at 30 mg daily, and ophthalmopathy patients received high-dose intravenous methylprednisolone. TCR Vbeta CDR3 sequencing of 120 to 150 peripheral blood samples (over 40 ophthalmopathy, 75 to 85 hyperthyroidism and roughly 17 progressor patients) is reported in the paper. The roughly 100 discovery patients were randomly divided into training and test sets at a 7:3 ratio. TCR V-J signatures able to tell the groups apart were searched for in a discovery cohort of 100 patients, of whom 43 had Graves' ophthalmopathy and more than 55 had stable Graves' hyperthyroidism. Prospective prediction of ophthalmopathy was tested in an independent validation cohort of about 19 hyperthyroidism patients and some 17 patients who later progressed to ophthalmopathy. Here is what the overall study found, with its caveats: A 13 V-J signature model separated ophthalmopathy from stable hyperthyroidism, with about 88% sensitivity and roughly 81% specificity in cross-validation and 80%/75% in testing. No statistical method was used to fix the sample size in advance, and group allocation was not hidden from the investigators. Blood samples also contained most of the expanded thyroid clonotypes (frequency above 0.001), which suggests that blood repertoires may reflect thyroid immune responses. In validation, progression to ophthalmopathy was predicted by the model with roughly 71% sensitivity and approximately 78% specificity, a median of 6.5 months before onset.

Clipping removes 8 bases from V and 4 bases from J, with 9 as the unmatched junction base count. CDR1 and CDR2, looked up from the germline V gene, are MNHNS and SASEGT. There are 14 amino acids in the CDR3, from cysteine to phenylalanine inclusive. The kept DNA is CDR3 alone, 42 bases in frame from the first base. The TCR beta CDR3 regions were amplified from RNA transcripts. For the first round of RT-PCR on the TCR CDR3, the HTBI primer set was used together with the Qiagen OneStep RT-PCR kit. The libraries were constructed in a second round of multiplex PCR and then size-selected and purified. Sequencing of the libraries was done on an Illumina HiSeq2000 using paired-end 100 bp reads. The original methods were these. Raw data were processed with SOAPnuke, discarding reads with adapters, uncalled bases, mean Phred below 15, or no exact constant-primer or identifier match. COPE v1.2.5 was used to merge high-quality paired reads, and clonotypes were defined as unique nucleotide sequences. MiTCR v1.1 was used to align the clonotypes against IMGT TRBV, TRBD and TRBJ reference segments. The analysis was restricted to V-J combinations with a frequency above 0.0001, which together covered around 99% of the repertoires. The TCS score was defined as F50 (clonal expansion) divided by E x V (chaos), with BLOSUM62-based TCRdist calculated between CDR3 peptides within each V-J. Welch's t-statistics and random forest reduced 450 to 600 V-J features to about 12, which were used in a naive Bayes classifier (R e1071). The public reads were run again by TCRdb, first through fastp at Q25 and then through MiXCR, and only productive beta chains were kept. Rows with a matching CDR3 protein are joined into one entry that keeps the most common DNA and genes. These V and J calls originate from TCRdb's pipeline instead of the authors' own analysis. This sample holds 360,000 or so distinct CDR3 sequences; 15% to 20% were observed only once. Roughly a sixth of the sample belongs to the ten largest clones.

In this sample, this clonotype turned up a few times. This clone's antigen is unknown. One base away there is no much larger clone; base qualities are not given. Ophthalmopathy patients had moderately to severely active disease, with a Clinical Activity Score of 3 or more, a NOSPECS grade of 4 or more, and a disease duration of less than 3 months. Any patient with an uncontrolled infection, another autoimmune disease, pregnancy or lactation was excluded. Diagnoses were established on the basis of clinical symptoms, serum thyroxine and TRAb, thyroid ultrasound, and orbital computed tomography. PBMCs were isolated from more than 9 ml of fresh peripheral blood by Ficoll-Paque density gradient centrifugation. Total RNA was extracted with Trizol reagent, and quality was checked on an Agilent 2100 Bioanalyzer.

The V and J segments used are TRBV6-1 and TRBJ1-2; TRBD1 fits 8 bases in the junction. The specimen sequenced was blood. This receptor was obtained from a woman in her thirties or forties with Graves' ophthalmopathy. The CDR3 amino acid sequence is: CASGDRGRVYGYTF. The nucleotides are TGTGCCAGCGGAGACAGGGGCCGAGTCTATGGCTACACCTTC.